This T cell receptor beta chain was captured in a study of siplizumab effects on memory and regulatory T cells. Study results and caveats: The study found naive T cells seemingly more diverse than memory cells and seemingly major alloresponse contributors.

The length of the CDR3 is 17 residues. V lost 7 bases and J 0 bases, leaving 19 bases between the germline ends. It was 85,000 to 100,000 TCR templates that were assayed per sample. Measured with immunoSEQ multiplex PCR; TCRdb has only the in-frame clones, and not every one. The sample consists of more than 95,000 clones, about 95% of them appearing once. In this sample, this clone turned up once. Its matching antigen is unknown. The source material was non-Treg CD4+ T cells sorted from blood. This chain connects TRBV23-1 to TRBJ1-3, with D possibly being TRBD1 (6 bases). TRBV23-1 belongs to the ORF category, with a function that is uncertain. The receptor comes from a human donor in good health. This CDR3 is CASTGARARDSGNTIYF. CDR3 sequence (DNA): TGCGCCAGCACAGGGGCCAGGGCCAGAGACTCTGGAAACACCATATATTTT.